These T cell receptor beta chains were read from a single sample in a study of vaccination and CD4 T cells after COVID-19. TCRdb re-called the PCR reads with MiXCR, one entry per CDR3 protein. The table shows approximately 16,000 distinct CDR3 sequences, with around 52% occurring only once. Their antigens remain unidentified. Sequencing was carried out using CD4+ T cells from blood, cultured in vitro. These receptors all stem from a human donor who had recovered from COVID-19. CDR3s include the opening cysteine and the closing phenylalanine or tryptophan. A D gene is named only where the DNA matches it firmly. Not every row has a clone size; where given, it reads once, few, many or a size class.

-,TRBV5-4,-,TRBJ2-5,CASSLGGGGQETQYF,TGTGCCAGCAGCTTGGGGGGGGGCGGTCAAGAGACCCAGTACTTC
-,TRBV11-2,once,TRBJ1-6,CASSSGHFSPLHF,TGTGCCAGCAGCTCGGGACACTTCTCACCCCTCCACTTT
TRBD1,TRBV6-1,few,TRBJ1-3,CASRRGTAFSGNTIYF,TGTGCCAGCAGGCGGGGGACAGCCTTCTCTGGAAACACCATATATTTT
-,TRBV30,once,TRBJ2-2,CASSSTDTGELFF,TGTGCCTCCTCCTCGACAGACACCGGGGAGCTGTTTTTT
TRBD1,TRBV24-1,-,TRBJ2-1,CATRGTGGLESSYNEQFF,TGTGCCACCCGCGGGACAGGGGGTCTAGAGAGCTCCTACAATGAGCAGTTCTTC
TRBD1,TRBV5-4,-,TRBJ1-1,CASSLTQDRLTFF,TGTGCCAGCAGCTTGACCCAGGACAGGTTAACTTTCTTT
TRBD2,TRBV2,-,TRBJ2-5,CASTREGETQYF,TGTGCCAGCACCCGGGAGGGAGAGACCCAGTACTTC
TRBD2,TRBV28,-,TRBJ2-5,CASTRLAGAGGETQYF,TGTGCCAGCACCAGACTAGCGGGAGCGGGGGGAGAGACCCAGTACTTC
-,TRBV5-1,-,TRBJ2-7,CASSLDSPSSYEQYF,TGCGCCAGCAGCTTGGATAGCCCGAGCTCCTACGAGCAGTACTTC
-,TRBV27,-,TRBJ2-7,CASSPLSEEPYSYEQYF,TGTGCCAGCAGCCCGCTCTCAGAGGAGCCCTACTCCTACGAGCAGTACTTC
-,TRBV7-9,-,TRBJ1-2,CASSTDNYGYTF,TGTGCCAGCAGCACGGATAACTATGGCTACACCTTC
-,TRBV25-1,few,TRBJ2-3,CASSVSPPDTQYF,TGTGCCAGCAGTGTGAGTCCCCCAGATACGCAGTATTTT
TRBD1,TRBV19,-,TRBJ2-7,CATTRAGGYEQYF,TGTGCCACCACCAGGGCAGGGGGCTACGAGCAGTACTTC
-,TRBV10-3,-,TRBJ1-5,CAIRDRDQPQHF,TGTGCCATCAGGGACAGAGATCAGCCCCAGCATTTT
-,TRBV11-2,-,TRBJ1-1,CASSLLVGNTEAFF,TGTGCCAGCAGCTTATTGGTGGGGAACACTGAAGCTTTCTTT
-,TRBV7-9,few,TRBJ2-1,CASSRPTGGDNEQFF,TGTGCCAGCAGCCGGCCGACAGGAGGAGACAATGAGCAGTTCTTC
TRBD1,TRBV20-1,-,TRBJ1-2,CSADRQGSSNYGYTF,TGCAGTGCTGATCGACAGGGATCATCTAACTATGGCTACACCTTC
TRBD2,TRBV24-1,-,TRBJ2-2,CATSASLAGNTGELFF,TGTGCCACCAGTGCATCACTAGCGGGAAACACCGGGGAGCTGTTTTTT
-,TRBV27,few,TRBJ2-3,CASRLSLQVIQEDTQYF,TGTGCCAGCAGACTTTCACTACAGGTAATCCAAGAGGATACGCAGTATTTT
-,TRBV12-3/TRBV12-4,-,TRBJ2-1,CASSFQGSYNEQFF,TGTGCCAGCAGTTTTCAGGGCTCCTACAATGAGCAGTTCTTC
-,TRBV7-9,-,TRBJ2-5,CASSPRGAETQYF,TGTGCCAGCAGCCCTAGAGGAGCGGAGACCCAGTACTTC
-,TRBV7-9,-,TRBJ2-2,CASSGPGGRRFGELFF,TGTGCCAGCAGCGGTCCCGGGGGCCGCCGGTTCGGGGAGCTGTTTTTT
-,TRBV6-4,once,TRBJ1-1,CASSKVGGTEAFF,TGTGCCAGCAGTAAGGTCGGAGGCACTGAAGCTTTCTTT
-,TRBV7-8,-,TRBJ2-7,CASNLRDSRAYEQYF,TGTGCCAGCAACTTGCGGGACAGTCGAGCCTACGAGCAGTACTTC
-,TRBV12-3/TRBV12-4,-,TRBJ2-5,CASSTRDRLYRETQYF,TGTGCCAGCAGCACCCGGGACCGACTGTATCGGGAGACCCAGTACTTC
-,TRBV12-3/TRBV12-4,once,TRBJ2-2,CASSIRRGELFF,TGTGCCAGCAGTATACGGCGCGGGGAGCTGTTTTTT
-,TRBV20-1,-,TRBJ1-1,CSARDLNTEAFF,TGCAGTGCTCGGGACTTAAACACTGAAGCTTTCTTT
-,TRBV4-1,-,TRBJ2-3,CASSQDGGISDTQYF,TGCGCCAGCAGCCAAGATGGCGGAATCTCAGATACGCAGTATTTT
-,TRBV7-3,-,TRBJ2-7,CASSRNPGYEQYF,TGTGCCAGCAGCCGAAATCCCGGCTACGAGCAGTACTTC
TRBD2,TRBV27,-,TRBJ2-1,CASSPSAGLAGRENEQFF,TGTGCCAGCAGTCCAAGTGCGGGACTAGCGGGACGTGAAAATGAGCAGTTCTTC
TRBD1,TRBV20-1,-,TRBJ1-2,CSAFVVTGDPGNYGYTF,TGCAGTGCTTTTGTTGTAACAGGGGATCCAGGGAACTATGGCTACACCTTC
-,TRBV6-2/TRBV6-3,-,TRBJ2-1,CASSYRNEQFF,TGTGCCAGCAGTTACAGGAATGAGCAGTTCTTC
-,TRBV2,-,TRBJ2-5,CASSPTTETQYF,TGTGCCAGCAGTCCTACCACCGAGACCCAGTACTTC
-,TRBV2,-,TRBJ1-5,CASNEGWRQPQHF,TGTGCCAGCAACGAAGGGTGGCGGCAGCCCCAGCATTTT
-,TRBV9,-,TRBJ1-6,CASSAHEAGDYNSPLHF,TGTGCCAGCAGCGCCCACGAGGCCGGAGACTATAATTCACCCCTCCACTTT
-,TRBV10-1,-,TRBJ1-3,CASSEFPGNTIYF,TGCGCCAGCAGTGAGTTCCCAGGAAACACCATATATTTT
TRBD1,TRBV11-3,-,TRBJ2-1,CASSLGQGASSSYNEQFF,TGTGCCAGCAGCTTAGGACAGGGGGCCTCAAGCTCCTACAATGAGCAGTTCTTC
-,TRBV4-1,-,TRBJ2-4,CASSQERSGTLFPAKNIQYF,TGCGCCAGCAGCCAAGAGAGGTCCGGGACACTGTTCCCAGCCAAAAACATTCAGTACTTC
-,TRBV6-5,once,TRBJ2-3,CASSYNTDTRYF,TGTGCCAGCAGTTACAACACAGATACGCGGTATTTT
TRBD1,TRBV12-3/TRBV12-4,-,TRBJ2-7,CASSLSTGGEQQYF,TGTGCCAGCAGCCTGTCTACAGGGGGAGAGCAGCAGTACTTC
-,TRBV5-4,-,TRBJ2-5,CASSLPGMGETQYF,TGTGCCAGCAGCTTGCCAGGGATGGGAGAGACCCAGTACTTC
TRBD1,TRBV2,-,TRBJ1-2,CASSERQGTGEGYTF,TGTGCCAGCAGTGAAAGACAGGGGACTGGAGAAGGCTACACCTTC
-,TRBV28,-,TRBJ2-4,CASSSRPANAKNIQYF,TGTGCCAGCAGTTCGCGACCTGCGAACGCCAAAAACATTCAGTACTTC
TRBD1,TRBV6-1,few,TRBJ2-2,CASSGQGDPGELFF,TGTGCCAGCAGTGGACAGGGTGATCCCGGGGAGCTGTTTTTT
-,TRBV28,-,TRBJ2-5,CASRVQSIETQYF,TGTGCCAGCCGAGTTCAGTCTATAGAGACCCAGTACTTC
-,TRBV5-1,-,TRBJ2-5,CASSLAPPGDQETQYF,TGCGCCAGCAGCTTGGCTCCCCCGGGGGACCAAGAGACCCAGTACTTC
-,TRBV20-1,-,TRBJ2-5,CSARSPLLATQYF,TGCAGTGCTAGATCCCCTCTACTAGCCACCCAGTACTTC
-,TRBV27,-,TRBJ1-6,CACTRDYNSPLHF,TGTGCCTGCACCAGGGATTATAATTCACCCCTCCACTTT
-,TRBV9,-,TRBJ1-2,CASSPRVFWGYTF,TGTGCCAGCAGCCCTCGAGTCTTCTGGGGCTACACCTTC
TRBD1,TRBV12-3/TRBV12-4,-,TRBJ1-2,CASRPDRGDYGYTF,TGTGCCAGCAGGCCGGACAGGGGGGACTATGGCTACACCTTC
-,TRBV12-3/TRBV12-4,few,TRBJ1-5,CASSQTASNQPQHF,TGTGCCAGCAGTCAGACAGCTAGCAATCAGCCCCAGCATTTT
TRBD1,TRBV24-1,-,TRBJ2-2,CATSRTGYNTGELFF,TGTGCCACCAGTCGGACAGGGTATAACACCGGGGAGCTGTTTTTT
TRBD2,TRBV24-1,-,TRBJ2-5,CATSDLTSGREETQYF,TGTGCCACCAGTGATTTGACTAGCGGGAGGGAAGAGACCCAGTACTTC
TRBD1,TRBV2,few,TRBJ1-5,CASSDRTGPNQPQHF,TGTGCCAGCAGTGACCGGACAGGCCCCAATCAGCCCCAGCATTTT
TRBD2,TRBV29-1,-,TRBJ2-3,CSVEDTLAVSDTQYF,TGCAGCGTTGAAGATACTCTAGCGGTATCAGATACGCAGTATTTT
-,TRBV20-1,-,TRBJ2-5,CSARPGRETQYF,TGCAGTGCTAGACCGGGGAGAGAGACCCAGTACTTC
TRBD1,TRBV27,few,TRBJ1-2,CASSLWGTGGMDGYTF,TGTGCCAGCAGTCTATGGGGGACAGGGGGTATGGATGGCTACACCTTC
TRBD1,TRBV10-3,-,TRBJ1-1,CAISEYPTGENTEAFF,TGTGCCATCAGTGAGTACCCCACAGGGGAGAACACTGAAGCTTTCTTT
-,TRBV28,-,TRBJ1-4,CASSAYEKLFF,TGTGCCAGCAGTGCCTATGAAAAACTGTTTTTT
TRBD1,TRBV12-3/TRBV12-4,-,TRBJ1-2,CASRPGQLYGYTF,TGTGCCAGCAGACCGGGACAGCTCTATGGCTACACCTTC